A single sample is the source of the 12 T cell receptor beta chains below, sequenced in a study of CD8+CD57+ T cells in acquired aplastic anemia. Genomic DNA constituted the template upon which TCR beta VDJ and CDR3 profiling was performed. TCRdb recomputed calls from the reads with MiXCR, one row per CDR3 protein. The data contain about 220,000 distinct CDR3 sequences, about a third of them singletons. Sequenced input: sorted CD4+, CD8+, or CD8+CD57+ T cells (not recorded which) from PBMCs. The receptors derive from a human donor in good health, serving as a control.

In its sample, this clonotype was seen many times. The chain links TRBV7-8 to TRBJ1-1; D unclear. The CDR3 has 14 amino acids. The germline CDR1 and CDR2 sequences are SGHVS and FQNEAQ. With 1 base removed from V and 8 bases from J, the gap between germline ends came to 14 bases. This chain's CDR3 is CASSLVPETKEAFF. CDR3 sequence (DNA): TGTGCCAGCAGCTTAGTTCCAGAAACCAAAGAAGCTTTCTTT.

This clonotype was detected many times. This chain connects TRBV5-4 to TRBJ2-7, with TRBD1 matching over 7 bases. Looked up from germline, CDR1 is SGHNT and CDR2 is YYREEE (reference sequence). J was trimmed by 2 bases and V by 0 bases; bases with no gene match: 2. CDR3 length: 14 amino acids. The DNA of the CDR3 is TGTGCCAGCAGCTTGGGGGACAGAACCTACGAGCAGTACTTC. Translating gives CASSLGDRTYEQYF.

Ten or more counts support this clonotype. J is TRBJ2-2 and V is TRBV19, with 7 bases that match TRBD1. CDR3 length: 15 residues. The V gene's germline CDR1 is LNHDA and CDR2 SQIVND (reference sequence). The ends lost 5 bases at V and 4 bases at J; junction bases unmatched: 7. The CDR3 is CASSPDRASTGELFF. In nucleotides, the CDR3 is TGTGCCAGTAGTCCTGACAGGGCGTCCACCGGGGAGCTGTTTTTT.

This clonotype occurred once. Possible read error: a much larger clone is one base away. The chain uses TRBV20-1 and TRBJ2-1, with 11 bases lining up with TRBD2. Germline V CDR1 and CDR2: DFQATT, SNEGSKA (reference sequence). The J segment lost 12 bases and the V segment lost 0 bases, leaving 13 bases of the junction unmatched. CDR3 length equals 16 residues. The DNA of the CDR3 is TGCAGTGCTAGAGATTTCCGACTAGCGGGAAGTGATGGGCAGTTCTTC. Amino acids: CSARDFRLAGSDGQFF.

Ten or more counts support this clonotype. The V and J genes are TRBV2 and TRBJ1-2; perhaps TRBD1 as D (6 bases). Trimming stripped 3 bases from V and 6 bases from J, with 20 bases between. CDR3 length equals 16 residues. Germline V lookup: CDR1 SNHLY, CDR2 FYNNEI. This CDR3 reads CASSEGAYPGENGYTF. The CDR3, as DNA: TGTGCCAGCAGTGAGGGGGCCTATCCGGGGGAAAATGGCTACACCTTC.

Ten or more counts support this clonotype. The rearrangement joins TRBV19 to TRBJ2-7; 9 nucleotides agree with TRBD1. The germline V gene has CDR1 LNHDA and CDR2 SQIVND (reference sequence). The V and J ends lost 5 bases and 0 bases, in that order; junction bases with no gene match: 2. This CDR3 has 14 amino acids. Written as DNA, the CDR3 is TGTGCCAGTAGTGGGACAGGGATCTCCTACGAGCAGTACTTC. It is translated as CASSGTGISYEQYF.

Details on this clonotype: Sequence at one end of the junction differs from germline and may be a read error. V and J are TRBV5-1 and TRBJ2-5, with a possible D match to TRBD2 (6 bases). CDR3 length: 18 amino acids. Germline V gene data show CDR1 as SGHRS and CDR2 as YFSETQ. The CDR3 region has the DNA TGTGCCAGCAGCCAGCCTGACCGGGACTTGGGAACGCAAGAGACCCAGTACTTC. It codes for CASSQPDRDLGTQETQYF.

The V call is TRBV20-1, the J call TRBJ1-1; 9 bases are a match to TRBD1. Trimming removed 0 bases from V and 0 bases from J; junction bases left unmatched: 23. Germline CDR1 is DFQATT and CDR2 is SNEGSKA (reference sequence). The CDR3 consists of 22 residues. The CDR3 DNA sequence: TGCAGTGCTAGAGATTTTGCTGCGAGTCCCGGGACAGGGAGTAGGATGAACACTGAAGCTTTCTTT. This sequence encodes CSARDFAASPGTGSRMNTEAFF.

The table lists this clonotype with many counts. The chain employs TRBV10-3 and TRBJ2-2; D uncertain. Germline CDR1 ENHRY, CDR2 SYGVKD. Trimming shortened V by 0 bases and J by 7 bases, and 3 bases separated the two germline ends. This CDR3 is 12 amino acids long. The CDR3, as DNA: TGTGCCATCAGTGAGTCGCACGGGGAGCTGTTTTTT. As protein: CAISESHGELFF.

At least ten counts were recorded for this clonotype. The V gene is TRBV6-6, the J gene TRBJ1-3; 7 positions agree with TRBD1. This CDR3 region has 16 residues. The trim removed 4 bases at V and 7 bases at J, leaving 13 bases unmatched. Per germline, CDR1 MNHNY and CDR2 SVGAGI (reference sequence). The CDR3 region has the DNA TGTGCCAGCAGTTTCGGGACAGTCGAAAACGGGAACACCATATATTTT. Its translation: CASSFGTVENGNTIYF.

This clonotype was seen repeatedly, ten times or more. This chain links TRBV5-4 with TRBJ2-1; maybe TRBD1 (6 bases). The CDR3 is made up of 15 amino acids. CDR1 SGHNT and CDR2 YYREEE come from the germline V gene (reference sequence). V lost 0 bases, J lost 1 base, and 8 bases lay in between. The CDR3 coding sequence is TGTGCCAGCAGCTTGGTTGACAGGTCCTACAATGAGCAGTTCTTC. As protein: CASSLVDRSYNEQFF.

The chain combines TRBV11-2 with TRBJ1-1, with D possibly TRBD1 on 6 matching bases. This CDR3 is built from 14 residues. Germline V gene lookup returns CDR1 SGHAT and CDR2 FQNNGV. V shed 4 bases and J shed 3 bases, with 12 bases lying between them. This CDR3 is CASSSGGQYTEAFF. The CDR3 DNA follows: TGTGCCAGCAGCTCCGGTGGACAGTACACTGAAGCTTTCTTT.